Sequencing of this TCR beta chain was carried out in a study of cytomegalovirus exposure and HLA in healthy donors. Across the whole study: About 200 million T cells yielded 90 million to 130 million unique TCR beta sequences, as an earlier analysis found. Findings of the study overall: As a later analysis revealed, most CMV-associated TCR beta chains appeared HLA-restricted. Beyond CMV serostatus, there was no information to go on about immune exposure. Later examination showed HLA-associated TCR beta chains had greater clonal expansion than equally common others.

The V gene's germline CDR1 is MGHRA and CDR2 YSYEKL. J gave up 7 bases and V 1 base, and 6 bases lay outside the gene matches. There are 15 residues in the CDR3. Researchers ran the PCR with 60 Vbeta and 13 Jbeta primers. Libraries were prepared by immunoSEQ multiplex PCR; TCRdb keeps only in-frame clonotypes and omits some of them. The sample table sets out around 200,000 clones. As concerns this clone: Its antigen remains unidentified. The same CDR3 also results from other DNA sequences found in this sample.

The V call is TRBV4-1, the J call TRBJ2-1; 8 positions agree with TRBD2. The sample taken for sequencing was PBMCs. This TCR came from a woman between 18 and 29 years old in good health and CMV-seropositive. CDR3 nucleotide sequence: TGCGCCAGCAGCCAAGTCGGGACTAGACGGAATGAGCAGTTCTTC. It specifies CASSQVGTRRNEQFF.